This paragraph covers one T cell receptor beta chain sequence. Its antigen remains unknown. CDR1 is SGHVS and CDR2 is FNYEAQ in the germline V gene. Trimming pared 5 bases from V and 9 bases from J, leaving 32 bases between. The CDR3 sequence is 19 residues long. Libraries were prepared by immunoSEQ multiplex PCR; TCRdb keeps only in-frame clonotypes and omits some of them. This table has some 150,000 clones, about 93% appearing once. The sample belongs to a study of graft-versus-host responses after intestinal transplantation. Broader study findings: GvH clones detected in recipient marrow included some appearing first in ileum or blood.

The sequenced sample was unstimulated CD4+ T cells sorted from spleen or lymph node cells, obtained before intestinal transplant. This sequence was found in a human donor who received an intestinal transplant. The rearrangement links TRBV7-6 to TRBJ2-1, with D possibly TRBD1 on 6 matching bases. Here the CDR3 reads CASSNRTAGTPGPPGEQFF. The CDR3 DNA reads TGTGCCAGCAGCAACCGAACCGCCGGGACACCAGGCCCGCCCGGTGAGCAGTTCTTC.